One sample yielded the 25 T cell receptor beta chains listed below, sequenced in a study of siplizumab effects on memory and regulatory T cells. Using immunoSEQ multiplex PCR, the repertoire was profiled, and TCRdb retains in-frame clones only, with some absent. Of nearly 95,000 clones in the sample, around 94% were seen once. The specimen sequenced was non-Treg CD4+ T cells sorted from blood. The receptors derive from a human donor in good health.

This clone was found once. This rearrangement joins TRBV19 to TRBJ1-5; D remains unclear. V lost 6 bases and J lost 0, with 9 bases in between. The length of the CDR3 is 14 residues. Germline CDR1 is LNHDA and CDR2 is SQIVND (reference sequence). CDR3 region: CASSAGSSNQPQHF. CDR3 nucleotides: TGTGCCAGTAGCGCGGGATCTAGCAATCAGCCCCAGCATTTT. Full variable domain (outside the CDR3, taken from reference TRBV19 and TRBJ1-5): DGGITQSPKYLFRKEGQNVTLSCEQNLNHDAMYWYRQDPGQGLRLIYYSQIVNDFQKGDIAEGYSVSREKKESFPLTVTSAQKNPTAFYLCASSAGSSNQPQHFGDGTRLSIL.

In its sample, this clone was seen a few times. This chain links TRBV4-1 with TRBJ1-5, with D maybe TRBD1 (6 bases). V lost 0 bases and J 2 bases, leaving 14 bases between the germline ends. The germline V gene encodes CDR1 MGHRA and CDR2 YSYEKL. The CDR3 length is 17 residues. CDR3 coding DNA: TGCGCCAGCAGCCAAGATACGGCAGGGGTTGGCAATCAGCCCCAGCATTTT. This codes for CASSQDTAGVGNQPQHF.

The DNA of the CDR3 is TGCGCCAGCAGCCAAGATCTCATCTCCTACGAGCAGTACTTC. This gives the protein CASSQDLISYEQYF. The V and J genes are TRBV4-3 and TRBJ2-7; D remains unclear. The CDR3 spans 14 residues. Between the trimmed V and J ends, which lost 0 bases and 0 bases, there was a span of 6 bases. CDR1 is LGHNA, CDR2 YSLEER, per germline.

The rearrangement links TRBV9 to TRBJ1-1; D unresolved. CDR1 and CDR2 (germline): SGDLS, YYNGEE. The CDR3 totals 13 residues. The ends were cut back, 7 bases at V and 4 bases at J, with 14 bases in the middle. DNA of the CDR3: TGTGCCAGCTCCGTCACGTCGGCCACTGAAGCTTTCTTT. Protein sequence: CASSVTSATEAFF.

V is TRBV7-9 and J is TRBJ1-2, with D maybe TRBD1 (6 bases). V gave up 4 bases and J gave up 5 bases, with 14 bases separating them. The CDR3 has 14 residues. Per germline, CDR1 SEHNR and CDR2 FQNEAQ (reference sequence). CDR3 loop: CASSSTGPFYGYTF. CDR3 coding DNA: TGTGCCAGCAGCTCGACAGGTCCTTTTTATGGCTACACCTTC.

The CDR3 DNA is TGTGCCAGCAGCTTAGCCTCCGGGATACACAATGAGCAGTTCTTC. It yields the protein CASSLASGIHNEQFF. The chain joins TRBV7-3 to TRBJ2-1, with D possibly matching TRBD2 (5 bases). V dropped 2 bases and J dropped 5 bases, with 13 bases sitting between them. Looked up from germline, CDR1 is SGHTA and CDR2 is FQGTGA. This CDR3 region has 15 residues.

The sample holds one count of this clone. This chain uses TRBV5-4 with TRBJ2-1; tentatively, D is TRBD1 or TRBD2 (5 bases each). The CDR3 runs 13 residues. Per germline, CDR1 SGHNT and CDR2 YYREEE (reference sequence). The V end lost 4 bases, the J end lost 9 bases, and 14 bases lay between the germline ends. In DNA, the CDR3 is TGTGCCAGCAGCGAAGGCGGGCAGGGTGAGCAGTTCTTC. This encodes CASSEGGQGEQFF.

This clone was counted a few times. V usage is TRBV30 and J usage is TRBJ1-1; no firm D call. With 2 bases removed from V and 1 base from J, the gap between germline ends came to 5 bases. Germline V gene data show CDR1 as GTSNPN and CDR2 as SVGIG (reference sequence). The CDR3 is 12 amino acids. CDR3 sequence: CAWSRENTEAFF. The CDR3 nucleotides read TGTGCCTGGAGTCGGGAGAACACTGAAGCTTTCTTT.

V and J are TRBV27 and TRBJ1-2; 10 nucleotides line up with TRBD1. With V trimmed by 5 bases and J by 0 bases, 3 bases remained unmatched. This CDR3 region has 15 residues. The germline V gene encodes CDR1 MNHEY and CDR2 SMNVEV (reference sequence). The CDR3 sequence: CASSKGTGANYGYTF. CDR3 nucleotide sequence: TGTGCCAGCAGTAAGGGGACAGGGGCTAACTATGGCTACACCTTC.

The chain carries TRBV30 and TRBJ2-1; 9 bases align to TRBD1. The CDR3 runs 14 residues. V was clipped by 3 bases and J by 8 bases; unmatched bases: 8. Germline V lookup: CDR1 GTSNPN, CDR2 SVGIG (reference sequence). CDR3 bases: TGTGCCTGGAGGGCCGGGACAGGGTTGTATGAGCAGTTCTTC. Amino acids: CAWRAGTGLYEQFF.

This rearrangement joins TRBV6-6 to TRBJ2-7; no definite D call. This CDR3 has 12 residues. The V and J ends lost 10 bases and 0 bases respectively, with 10 bases between them. Germline V lookup: CDR1 MNHNY, CDR2 SVGAGI (reference sequence). The CDR3 loop reads CATRFSSYEQYF. CDR3 coding DNA: TGTGCCACCCGGTTTTCCTCCTACGAGCAGTACTTC.

This rearrangement joins TRBV14 to TRBJ2-2, with TRBD2 matching 12 bases. Germline CDR1 is SGHDN and CDR2 is FVKESK. V lost 5 bases to trimming and J lost 5 bases; unmatched junction nucleotides: 9. The CDR3 is made up of 17 amino acids. This chain's CDR3 is CASSVRTGTSGTGELFF. The CDR3 nucleotides read TGTGCCAGCAGCGTCCGGACGGGGACTAGCGGGACCGGGGAGCTGTTTTTT.

This clone was observed a single time. The chain carries TRBV7-3 and TRBJ2-2; 7 nucleotides line up with TRBD1. The germline CDR1 and CDR2 sequences are SGHTA and FQGTGA. This CDR3 spans 14 amino acids. V shed 4 bases, J shed 3 bases, and the junction held 2 bases outside the gene matches. CDR3 bases: TGTGCCAGCAGCTACGACAGGGACACCGGGGAGCTGTTTTTT. It specifies CASSYDRDTGELFF.

V is TRBV6-1 and J is TRBJ1-6, with 7 bases lining up with TRBD1. Germline V gene data show CDR1 as MNHNS and CDR2 as SASEGT. The CDR3 runs to 15 residues. Losses at the gene ends were 7 bases for V and 8 bases for J; bases not matched to a gene: 11. The CDR3 sequence: CASTRGGRGDSPLHF. CDR3 sequence (DNA): TGTGCCAGCACCCGAGGGGGCCGCGGGGATTCACCCCTCCACTTT.

The chain is built from TRBV28 and TRBJ2-7; no definite D call. V was trimmed by 2 bases and J by 3 bases, leaving 11 bases between them. Per germline, CDR1 MDHEN and CDR2 SYDVKM. The CDR3 length is 14 residues. In nucleotides, the CDR3 is TGTGCCAGCAGTTTACGCGGCACTCTCTACGAGCAGTACTTC. Encoded protein: CASSLRGTLYEQYF.

This clone was seen just once. The chain joins TRBV27 to TRBJ2-1; TRBD2 matches at 9 bases. Germline-derived CDR1 and CDR2 are MNHEY and SMNVEV (reference sequence). The V and J ends lost 4 bases and 9 bases, in that order; junction bases with no gene match: 7. The CDR3 consists of 14 residues. This chain's CDR3 is CASSYQRGVTEQFF. The CDR3 DNA follows: TGTGCCAGCAGTTACCAGCGGGGGGTAACTGAGCAGTTCTTC.

This sequence joins TRBV6-6 and TRBJ1-2, with D possibly being TRBD1 (5 bases). Germline-derived CDR1 and CDR2 are MNHNY and SVGAGI (reference sequence). The length of the CDR3 is 13 residues. The V end lost 5 bases, the J end lost 3 bases, and 10 bases lay between the germline ends. Here the CDR3 reads CASSEKGYYGYTF. The CDR3 DNA follows: TGTGCCAGCAGTGAGAAGGGGTACTATGGCTACACCTTC.

The chain has TRBV6-6 and TRBJ2-4; 13 positions match TRBD2. Germline V gives CDR1 MNHNY, CDR2 SVGAGI (reference sequence). Trimming took 8 bases from V and 10 from J; bases not matched to a gene: 5. The CDR3 totals 13 residues. The CDR3 loop reads CASAQGLAGIQYF. In nucleotides, the CDR3 is TGTGCCAGCGCCCAGGGACTAGCGGGGATTCAGTACTTC.

CDR3 bases: TGTGCCTGGAGTAGAACTAGCGGGAGGTTCGAGCAGTACTTC. Its translation is CAWSRTSGRFEQYF. V is TRBV30 and J is TRBJ2-7, with 12 bases matching TRBD2. Germline values: CDR1 GTSNPN, CDR2 SVGIG (reference sequence). The CDR3 has 14 residues. V dropped 2 bases and J dropped 6; count of bases not matched to a gene: 5.

This clone came up once. This rearrangement joins TRBV4-1 to TRBJ2-3; D not resolved. Germline assignment: CDR1 MGHRA and CDR2 YSYEKL. CDR3 length equals 14 residues. V was shortened by 4 bases and J by 9 bases, with 17 bases between the two germline ends. DNA for the CDR3: TGCGCCAGCAGCCCGACCTCGACTCCCTTGACGCAGTATTTT. As protein: CASSPTSTPLTQYF.

Comments on this clone: At one end the junction does not follow the germline gene, possibly because of a read error. The chain is built from TRBV2 and TRBJ2-1; 12 nucleotides line up with TRBD2. CDR3 length: 14 amino acids. Germline CDR1 and CDR2: SNHLY and FYNNEI. The CDR3 nucleotides read TGTGCCAGCAGGGAAGGACTAGCGGGGAATGAGCAGTTCTTC. This translates into CASREGLAGNEQFF.

V gene TRBV7-9 combines with J gene TRBJ1-3; TRBD1 agrees at 10 bases. Germline trimming cut 5 bases from V and 5 bases from J; bases unmatched to any gene: 6. Germline values: CDR1 SEHNR, CDR2 FQNEAQ (reference sequence). The CDR3 sequence is 15 residues long. The CDR3 loop is CASSAGQGIRNTIYF. The CDR3, as DNA: TGTGCCAGCAGCGCGGGACAGGGGATCCGAAACACCATATATTTT.

The rearrangement uses TRBV5-1 and TRBJ2-3; 11 bases are shared with TRBD2. The J segment lost 4 bases and the V segment lost 4 bases, leaving 5 bases of the junction unmatched. Germline values: CDR1 SGHRS, CDR2 YFSETQ. This CDR3 is built from 15 residues. The CDR3 region is CASSPTSGIPDTQYF. For the CDR3, the DNA is TGCGCCAGCAGCCCGACTAGCGGGATCCCAGATACGCAGTATTTT. Variable domain in full (rest from reference TRBV5-1 and TRBJ2-3): KAGVTQTPRYLIKTRGQQVTLSCSPISGHRSVSWYQQTPGQGLQFLFEYFSETQRNKGNFPGRFSGRQFSNSRSEMNVSTLELGDSALYLCASSPTSGIPDTQYFGPGTRLTVL.

This sequence joins TRBV6-1 and TRBJ2-7; TRBD2 agrees at 7 bases. The V gene's germline CDR1 is MNHNS and CDR2 SASEGT. Trimming at V came to 6 bases and at J to 0 bases, leaving 8 bases not matched to a gene. This CDR3 comprises 15 residues. CDR3 sequence (DNA): TGTGCCAGCAGAGCCTCAGCGGGAAGCTCCTACGAGCAGTACTTC. As protein: CASRASAGSSYEQYF.

CDR3 sequence: CASTRGSDTQYF. The CDR3 coding sequence is TGTGCCAGCACCAGGGGCTCAGATACGCAGTATTTT. The chain combines TRBV2 with TRBJ2-3; possibly TRBD1 for D (6 bases). Trimming shortened V by 7 bases and J by 4 bases, and 9 bases separated the two germline ends. The germline V gene has CDR1 SNHLY and CDR2 FYNNEI. The CDR3 has 12 residues. Variable domain in full (rest from reference TRBV2 and TRBJ2-3): EPEVTQTPSHQVTQMGQEVILRCVPISNHLYFYWYRQILGQKVEFLVSFYNNEISEKSEIFDDQFSVERPDGSNFTLKIRSTKLEDSAMYFCASTRGSDTQYFGPGTRLTVL.